The T cell receptor beta chain described here comes from a study of prognosis after radiotherapy for stage I lung cancer. At the level of the study: Among the non-small cell lung cancer patients, all were considered medically inoperable.

This clonotype was detected ten times or more. Genomic DNA was the source, and TCR beta CDR3 was amplified from it by two-round multiplex PCR. For every TRBV and TRBJ gene, a specific primer was used in first-round PCR. TCRdb analysed the multiplex PCR reads with MiXCR anew, one entry per CDR3 protein. The sample yields about 17,000 distinct CDR3 sequences, 17% seen once. The germline gives CDR1 MNHNS, CDR2 SASEGT. V was pared by 5 bases and J by 3 bases, with 3 bases of the junction left unmatched. The CDR3 runs to 15 residues. The receptor's source is a donor of 50 years or more with non-small cell lung cancer. Material: PBMCs, obtained before or after stereotactic body radiation therapy (not recorded which). This chain uses TRBV6-1 with TRBJ1-6, with 8 bases lining up with TRBD1. This CDR3 is CASSRTGLYNSPLHF. CDR3 nucleotide sequence: TGTGCCAGCAGTAGGACAGGGCTCTATAATTCACCCCTCCACTTT.